This T cell receptor (beta chain) was captured by sequencing in a study of vaccination effects on CD4 cells after COVID-19 (dated by TCRdb to about 2022). About the investigation overall: In the ViraFEST assay, PBMC were stimulated with viral peptide pools, and TCR sequencing was then used to find antigen-specific CD4+ T cell clonotypes based on their expansion. The Oncomine TCR Beta short-read assay on an Illumina iSeq 100 was used to sequence cultures from other donors in the study. Each well held 1.5 million to 2 million PBMC cultured in IMDM containing approximately 5% human AB serum, 8.5 to 10 IU/ml IL-2 and gentamicin, along with about 10 ug/ml peptides. In both COVID-19 convalescent patients and infection-naive vaccine recipients, the study compared SARS-CoV-2 spike-specific CD4+ TCR repertoires from before mRNA vaccination with those from after it. The full study included some 10 COVID-19 convalescent patients and a few SARS-CoV-2-naive healthy vaccine recipients. Across the study, the median time from the second dose to post-vaccine sampling was 72 days (range 14 to 241). Overall study results and their limits: At late post-vaccination timepoints, both infection-induced and vaccine-induced clones showed marked clonal contraction, consistent with waning T cell responses. In healthy vaccine recipients, vaccine-induced clones were almost all SARS-CoV-2 mono-reactive, with only 1 of 255 being cross-reactive with common cold coronaviruses. Only a small number of convalescent patients were included, and no early post-infection timepoints were available, which limited the study.

Library preparation used the immunoSEQ multiplex PCR assay. DNA from the cultured and isolated CD4+ T cells underwent TCR beta CDR3 sequencing. In the authors' own workflow: The analysis removed non-productive TCR sequences, trimmed reads to the CDR3 region, and retained only CDR3s that were 7 or more amino acids long. Antigen-specific clonotypes were identified with the MANAFEST web app by comparing expansion in peptide wells against reference cultures. For clones to be considered positive, expansion at FDR<0.05 versus reference and all other wells, an odds ratio above 5, and a frequency above 0.1% in two replicate wells were required. A clonotype was called cross-reactive if it was significantly expanded both in SARS-CoV-2 spike wells and in at least one common cold coronavirus spike condition. CDR3 similarity was assessed by Levenshtein distance using the stringdist R package, and unrooted trees were constructed with ape in R 3.6.1. This immuneACCESS table, as held by TCRdb, lists in-frame sequences with V and J called but not all clones. Of the missing ones, under half trace to an unresolved V gene in checked studies; the others have no known cause. For V, J and clone size, that table is used; D and trimming come from the DNA. A total of around 66,000 clones appear in this sample, about 67% of them only once. Of the sample, about 2% is held by the ten largest clones.

After less than eleven days of culture, CD4+ T cells were isolated with the EasySep CD4+ T cell isolation kit. Each participant received two doses of an mRNA SARS-CoV-2 vaccine, either BNT162b2 or mRNA-1273. The absence of prior SARS-CoV-2 infection in healthy vaccine recipients was confirmed by negative nucleocapsid antibodies before and after vaccination. On days 3 and 7, half of the culture medium was replaced with fresh IL-2-containing medium. Unless noted otherwise, every peptide stimulation condition was cultured in triplicate wells. Using Ficoll-Paque Plus gradient centrifugation, PBMC were separated from whole blood and then either used fresh or cryopreserved at -140C. The QIAamp micro DNA kit was used to extract genomic DNA from the cultured CD4+ T cells. In regard to this clone: There is no known antigen for this receptor. No much larger clonotype is one base removed from it; base qualities were not supplied.

Via the germline V gene, CDR1 is MGHDK and CDR2 SYGVNS. Spanning cysteine to phenylalanine, the CDR3 consists of 11 amino acids. Only the CDR3 portion is preserved as DNA: 33 bases, with reading frame beginning at the first base. The V end loses 6 bases and the J end loses 6 bases, and a stretch of 8 bases separates them. Rearrangement joined TRBV25-1 to TRBJ1-1, and perhaps TRBD1 as D gene, on 5 matching bases. This specimen was CD4+ T cells from PBMCs cultured without peptide, taken after COVID-19 vaccination. This clonotype was obtained from a human donor who received a COVID-19 vaccine. The CDR3 sequence is CASRLGAEAFF. The sequenced DNA: TGTGCCAGCAGGCTAGGGGCTGAAGCTTTCTTT.